The present TCR beta chain was sequenced within a study of monozygotic twins with inflammatory bowel disease. Findings of the study overall: A lone strong IBD-associated signal or clonotype found no support.

As regards this clonotype: Its antigen is currently unknown.

Every TCR library drew on about 3.5 ug of total RNA. No DNA is given; TCRdb re-called the 5' RACE reads and lists each CDR3 protein once. This repertoire includes 80,000 or so distinct CDR3 sequences. Germline CDR1 and CDR2: MNHEY and SMNVEV (reference sequence). The CDR3 is made up of 16 amino acids. This clonotype was obtained from a human donor with ulcerative colitis or Crohn's disease, or a healthy co-twin of an affected twin (not recorded which). Sequenced: blood. This chain uses TRBV27 with TRBJ2-7; with no DNA, the TCRdb D assignment of TRBD2 cannot be verified. The CDR3 spells CASRPTERGPSYEQYF.